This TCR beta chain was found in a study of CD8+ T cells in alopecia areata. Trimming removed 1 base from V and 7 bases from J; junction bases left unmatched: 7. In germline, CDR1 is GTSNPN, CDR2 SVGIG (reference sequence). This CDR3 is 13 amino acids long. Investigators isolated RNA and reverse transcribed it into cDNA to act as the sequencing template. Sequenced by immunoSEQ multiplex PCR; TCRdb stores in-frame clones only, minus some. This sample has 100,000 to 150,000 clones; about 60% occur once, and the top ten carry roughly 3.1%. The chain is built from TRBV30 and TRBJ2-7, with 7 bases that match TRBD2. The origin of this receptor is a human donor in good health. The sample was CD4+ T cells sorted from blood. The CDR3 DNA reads TGTGCCTGGAGTGAGGTGGCGGGGGAAGAGCAGTACTTC. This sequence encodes CAWSEVAGEEQYF.